Described below is a single TCR beta chain sequence and its context. As yet, its antigen is unknown. Using immunoSEQ multiplex PCR, the repertoire was profiled, and TCRdb retains in-frame clones only, with some absent. The sample lists about 300,000 clones, 88% occurring once. The study drew the donors from its approximately 120-subject validation cohort, separate from the roughly 710-subject first cohort. The CDR3 is made up of 14 amino acids. The germline V and J ends were trimmed by 7 bases and 2 bases, with 13 bases remaining between them. Germline V gene data show CDR1 as MNHEY and CDR2 as SMNVEV (reference sequence). This sample is part of a study of cytomegalovirus exposure and HLA in healthy donors. Study-wide context: Later analysis reported that the approximately 130 validation repertoires shared the platform of the approximately 690 first-cohort repertoires. Regarding the study as a whole: In the 120 validation repertoires, a later analysis found that first-cohort TCR clusters tended to co-occur. As confirmed in vitro, a few CMV-associated chains were specific for CMV antigens.

The sequenced material came from PBMCs. This clonotype was obtained from a woman younger than 35 in good health and CMV-seronegative. The J gene is TRBJ2-3, the V gene TRBV27, with D maybe TRBD2 (5 bases). The CDR3 is CASTSQASTDTQYF. CDR3 sequence (DNA): TGTGCCAGCACTAGCCAAGCCTCCACAGATACGCAGTATTTT.